These 26 T cell receptor beta chains share one sample of origin, sequenced in a study of blood T cell repertoires in COVID-19. This table comes from immunoSEQ multiplex PCR, and its TCRdb copy is limited to in-frame clones, with some not included. The top ten hold under 2% of the sample, which has about 440,000 clones, around 90% seen once. Material: PBMCs or T cells enriched from blood (not recorded which). These receptor sequences come from a woman in her late teens or twenties with acute COVID-19.

The rearrangement joins TRBV5-1 to TRBJ2-3; D possibly corresponds to TRBD2 (5 bases). Trimming cost V 4 bases and J 1 base, with 7 bases left between them. The CDR3 has 13 amino acids. Germline CDR1 and CDR2: SGHRS and YFSETQ. The DNA of the CDR3 is TGCGCCAGCAGCCCCGGGGGCACAGATACGCAGTATTTT. Residues: CASSPGGTDTQYF.

V and J are TRBV21-1 and TRBJ1-1; the D call in the table, TRBD1, was not verified against the DNA. TRBV21-1 is marked as a pseudogene. The CDR3 extends over 14 amino acids. The CDR3 reads CASSNRDSDTEAFF. The CDR3 region has the DNA TGTGCCAGCAGCAACCGGGACAGCGACACTGAAGCTTTCTTT.

The chain couples TRBV7-2 to TRBJ2-1, with a weak D call TRBD2 (5 bases). The CDR3 is 15 amino acids. The germline gives CDR1 SGHTA, CDR2 FQGNSA. V lost 5 bases and J 5 bases, leaving 16 bases between the germline ends. The CDR3 here is CASSRWEKPNNEQFF. The CDR3, as DNA: TGTGCCAGCAGCCGTTGGGAGAAACCTAACAATGAGCAGTTCTTC.

This clone occurred once. The chain recombines TRBV10-2 with TRBJ1-5; perhaps TRBD1 as D (5 bases). CDR3 length: 14 residues. In germline, CDR1 is WSHSY, CDR2 SAAADI. Trimming cost V 2 bases and J 6 bases, with 11 bases left between them. CDR3 in DNA: TGCGCCAGCAGTGAGGGGCAGGGCGGTCAGCCCCAGCATTTT. Protein: CASSEGQGGQPQHF.

The rearrangement joins TRBV7-9 to TRBJ2-7; the D gene is possibly TRBD2 (5 bases). The CDR3 sequence is 16 residues long. V was cut by 6 bases and J by 5 bases, with 23 bases left in between. In germline, CDR1 is SEHNR, CDR2 FQNEAQ (reference sequence). Written as DNA, the CDR3 is TGTGCCAGCAGTTCCCGAGGAGCGGAGCTCTTCCACGAGCAGTACTTC. Protein: CASSSRGAELFHEQYF.

The chain joins TRBV5-1 to TRBJ2-1; perhaps TRBD1 as D (5 bases). The V gene's germline CDR1 is SGHRS and CDR2 YFSETQ. The V end was cut by 7 bases, the J end by 2 bases, with 13 bases between. The CDR3 length is 14 residues. CDR3 amino acids: CASRVGQTYNEQFF. The DNA of the CDR3 is TGCGCCAGCCGAGTTGGACAAACCTACAATGAGCAGTTCTTC.

This clone was detected a few times. V usage is TRBV6-5 and J usage is TRBJ1-1; no clear D gene. This CDR3 region has 13 residues. Per the germline V gene, CDR1 is MNHEY and CDR2 is SVGAGI. The V gene lost 10 bases and the J gene lost 8 bases, with 20 bases spanning the gap. The CDR3 DNA sequence: TGTGCCACCCAAGTTACATATTCGACAGAAGCTTTCTTT. It is translated as CATQVTYSTEAFF.

V usage is TRBV11-2 and J usage is TRBJ2-3, with 7 positions matching TRBD2. The CDR3 is made up of 16 amino acids. V was pared by 4 bases and J by 3 bases, with 10 bases of the junction left unmatched. The germline CDR1 and CDR2 sequences are SGHAT and FQNNGV. The CDR3 protein is CASSSIRRGMTDTQYF. The CDR3 region has the DNA TGTGCCAGCAGCTCAATAAGGCGGGGGATGACAGATACGCAGTATTTT.

This clone was recorded a few times. The chain has TRBV5-6 and TRBJ1-2; D not certain. Trimming took off 4 bases at V and 8 bases at J, with 15 bases between the two ends. Per the germline V gene, CDR1 is SGHDT and CDR2 is YYEEEE. The CDR3 loop spans 13 amino acids. Here the CDR3 DNA reads TGTGCCAGCAGCCTGCTTGAGAGGAACGGCTACACCTTC. This encodes CASSLLERNGYTF.

The rearrangement uses TRBV28 and TRBJ2-1; 7 positions match TRBD1. The CDR3 runs to 17 residues. Germline assignment: CDR1 MDHEN and CDR2 SYDVKM. Unmatched junction bases numbered 13, after V lost 4 bases and J lost 4 bases. CDR3 DNA sequence: TGTGCCAGCAGTTCCCGCCCCGGGACAGACATATACAATGAGCAGTTCTTC. This translates into CASSSRPGTDIYNEQFF.

The V gene is TRBV2, the J gene TRBJ2-7; tentatively, D is TRBD1 (6 bases). The V end was cut by 4 bases, the J end by 6 bases, with 25 bases between. The CDR3 is 17 amino acids. Germline lookup yields CDR1 SNHLY and CDR2 FYNNEI. CDR3 sequence (DNA): TGTGCCAGCAGTGTTTGGGCCCGACAGGCCAGAGTGGGCGAGCAGTACTTC. This gives the protein CASSVWARQARVGEQYF.

The J gene is TRBJ2-1, the V gene TRBV5-1; no firm D call. This CDR3 has 14 residues. Per the germline V gene, CDR1 is SGHRS and CDR2 is YFSETQ. V gave up 0 bases and J gave up 8 bases, with 12 bases separating them. CDR3 sequence reads: CASSLAFLQDEQFF. The CDR3 nucleotides read TGCGCCAGCAGCTTGGCGTTCCTCCAGGATGAGCAGTTCTTC.

The chain employs TRBV6-5 and TRBJ2-7; D gene uncertain. Trimming removed 3 bases from V and 5 bases from J, with 5 bases in between. CDR1 is MNHEY, CDR2 SVGAGI, per germline. The CDR3 extends over 11 amino acids. Here the CDR3 DNA reads TGTGCCAGCAGTTATAGCAACGAGCAGTACTTC. This codes for CASSYSNEQYF.

This clone has more than one count but fewer than ten. V usage is TRBV5-1 and J usage is TRBJ1-4, with 8 bases matching TRBD1. The CDR3 extends over 15 amino acids. The germline CDR1 and CDR2 sequences are SGHRS and YFSETQ. The V and J ends lost 2 bases and 5 bases, in that order; junction bases with no gene match: 5. CDR3 in DNA: TGCGCCAGCAGCTTCTCAGGGGGCCAGAATGAAAAACTGTTTTTT. Protein product: CASSFSGGQNEKLFF. Combining the CDR3 with reference TRBV5-1 and TRBJ1-4 gives the whole variable domain KAGVTQTPRYLIKTRGQQVTLSCSPISGHRSVSWYQQTPGQGLQFLFEYFSETQRNKGNFPGRFSGRQFSNSRSEMNVSTLELGDSALYLCASSFSGGQNEKLFFGSGTQLSVL.

The sample holds a few counts of this clone. This rearrangement joins TRBV2 to TRBJ1-5, with D tentatively TRBD1 (6 bases). CDR1 SNHLY and CDR2 FYNNEI come from the germline V gene. Between the trimmed V and J ends, which lost 7 bases and 5 bases, there was a span of 12 bases. The CDR3 has 13 amino acids. CDR3 bases: TGTGCCAGCACCCCAGGGGCCTATCAGCCCCAGCATTTT. It yields the protein CASTPGAYQPQHF.

V and J are TRBV3-1 (or the pseudogene TRBV3-2) and TRBJ2-4, with TRBD2 identical over 11 bases. Germline CDR1 and CDR2: LGHDT and YNNKEL (reference sequence). Unmatched junction bases numbered 15, after V lost 0 bases and J lost 8 bases. The CDR3 spans 19 residues. DNA for the CDR3: TGTGCCAGCAGCCAAGACCCTCTTGGGACTAGCGGAGGGGGGGACATTCAGTACTTC. This encodes CASSQDPLGTSGGGDIQYF.

This chain connects TRBV11-3 to TRBJ2-1; the match to TRBD2 covers 8 bases. The V segment lost 3 bases and the J segment 1 base; nucleotides outside the gene matches: 5. CDR3 size: 16 residues. The V gene's germline CDR1 is SGHNT and CDR2 YENEEA. The CDR3 nucleotides read TGTGCCAGCAGCTTGAGCGGGGGCGTATCCTACAATGAGCAGTTCTTC. Protein sequence: CASSLSGGVSYNEQFF.

This chain connects TRBV3-1 (or the pseudogene TRBV3-2) to TRBJ1-2; D gene uncertain. V dropped 0 bases and J dropped 6 bases, with 8 bases sitting between them. CDR1 is LGHDT and CDR2 is YNNKEL in the germline V gene (reference sequence). CDR3 length: 13 residues. CDR3 sequence: CASSQDRVNGYTF. CDR3 DNA: TGTGCCAGCAGCCAAGATCGAGTAAATGGCTACACCTTC.

The genes are TRBV7-9 and TRBJ1-2, with D hard to call. From germline, CDR1 is SEHNR and CDR2 FQNEAQ (reference sequence). Trimming took off 5 bases at V and 2 bases at J, with 15 bases between the two ends. The CDR3 consists of 15 residues. CDR3: CASSLAGSRNYGYTF. For the CDR3, the DNA is TGTGCCAGCAGCCTCGCGGGGAGTAGGAACTATGGCTACACCTTC.

Only a few counts were recorded for this clone. CDR3 in DNA: TGTGCCAGCGGGACAGGGGCTACTAGCAATCAGCCCCAGCATTTT. Translating it yields CASGTGATSNQPQHF. The chain links TRBV2 to TRBJ1-5, with 10 bases lining up with TRBD1. V lost 8 bases, J lost 0 bases, and 4 bases stayed unmatched. The germline V gene encodes CDR1 SNHLY and CDR2 FYNNEI. The CDR3 has 15 residues. Together with reference TRBV2 and TRBJ1-5, the CDR3 gives the full variable domain: EPEVTQTPSHQVTQMGQEVILRCVPISNHLYFYWYRQILGQKVEFLVSFYNNEISEKSEIFDDQFSVERPDGSNFTLKIRSTKLEDSAMYFCASGTGATSNQPQHFGDGTRLSIL.

In its sample, this clone was seen once. The rearrangement joins TRBV15 to TRBJ1-2, with D possibly being TRBD1 (6 bases). V lost 0 bases and J lost 4, with 18 bases in between. In germline, CDR1 is LNHNV, CDR2 YYDKDF (reference sequence). The CDR3 spans 17 residues. The CDR3 DNA follows: TGTGCCACCAGCAGAGATTTTGGGTACAGGGCCTCCTATGGCTACACCTTC. This encodes CATSRDFGYRASYGYTF.

V is TRBV24-1 and J is TRBJ1-2; possibly TRBD1 for D (6 bases). CDR3 length: 17 residues. Per the germline V gene, CDR1 is KGHDR and CDR2 is SFDVKD. V was clipped by 2 bases and J by 6 bases, with 21 bases between them. The CDR3 is CATSDSSLLQGRDGYTF. CDR3 DNA: TGTGCCACCAGTGATTCCTCTCTTTTACAGGGACGCGATGGCTACACCTTC.

V gene TRBV20-1 combines with J gene TRBJ1-2, with a possible D match to TRBD1 (6 bases). CDR3 length equals 13 residues. Germline lookup yields CDR1 DFQATT and CDR2 SNEGSKA (reference sequence). Trimming took 3 bases from V and 3 from J, leaving 11 bases between them. The CDR3 spells CSASQGSDYGYTF. The CDR3 nucleotides read TGCAGTGCTAGTCAGGGGTCGGACTATGGCTACACCTTC.

The chain couples TRBV4-1 to TRBJ2-5; D is unclear. The CDR3 totals 16 residues. The V gene's germline CDR1 is MGHRA and CDR2 YSYEKL. V was pared by 0 bases and J by 5 bases, with 16 bases between. The CDR3 DNA follows: TGCGCCAGCAGCCAAGAAGGTTATGGTTTCGGGGAGACCCAGTACTTC. It is translated as CASSQEGYGFGETQYF.

V gene TRBV12-3 or TRBV12-4 combines with J gene TRBJ2-1; D perhaps matches TRBD1 (5 bases). The length of the CDR3 is 10 residues. V lost 7 bases to trimming and J lost 9 bases, with 7 bases between them. CDR3 sequence: CASNQGEQFF. DNA for the CDR3: TGTGCCAGCAACCAGGGTGAGCAGTTCTTC.

The chain joins TRBV10-1 to TRBJ2-5; 8 nucleotides line up with TRBD1. CDR1 and CDR2 (germline): WNHNN, SYGVQD (reference sequence). The junction had 1 base not matched to a gene; V was cut back by 1 base and J by 0 bases. The length of the CDR3 is 15 residues. The CDR3 DNA follows: TGCGCCAGCAGTGAGTACAGGGGGAACCAAGAGACCCAGTACTTC. Its translation is CASSEYRGNQETQYF.